This section outlines one T cell receptor (beta chain) sequence together with its context. Distinct nucleotide sequences in the sample also encode this CDR3. Original processing notes: Counts of nucleated cells, estimated from reference gene primer amplification, were obtained. Assay: immunoSEQ multiplex PCR; the TCRdb copy retains only in-frame clones and omits some. V and J calls plus clone size are reproduced from that table; the DNA served to infer D and trimming. Of fewer than 250,000 clones listed, around 90% were seen once; the top ten hold about 1.8%. V was shortened by 10 bases and J by 0 bases, with 12 bases between the two germline ends. Looked up from germline, CDR1 is KGHDR and CDR2 is SFDVKD. The CDR3 is made up of 13 amino acids. This sample is part of a study of blood T cell repertoires in COVID-19. Study-level information: The samples span acute and convalescent COVID-19 from the United States, Italy and Spain. PBMCs, B-cell-depleted T cells, or T cells were the source of the cDNA or gDNA that made up the material.

The chain carries TRBV24-1 and TRBJ2-7; possibly TRBD1 for D (6 bases). The sequenced sample was peripheral blood. The sequence was obtained from a man aged 65 to 85 with acute or convalescent COVID-19. CDR3 nucleotides: TGTGCCACTCAGGGGACGAGCTCCTACGAGCAGTACTTC. Translated, it gives CATQGTSSYEQYF.